A selection of T cell receptor beta chains follows, all from one sample in a study of human T cells and chemical hapten exposure. One entry per CDR3 protein, called by TCRdb with MiXCR from the RACE reads. The profile shows a few hundred thousand distinct CDR3 sequences, more than 4.5% of them singletons. Sample: whole blood, taken in connection with sensitization to the hapten diphenylcyclopropenone (DPC). Receptors originate from a woman between 50 and 59 years old with alopecia areata. Some clones in this sample may be carry-over from other donors' samples. Each CDR3 is given with its conserved first and last residue. D genes are given only for firm matches. Clone size is given for some rows only: seen once, a few or many times, or a class if the clone is expanded.

J gene: TRBJ1-1; V gene: TRBV5-1; D gene: -; clone size: many; CDR3 protein: CASSLAEVGRNTEAFF; CDR3 DNA: TGCGCCAGCAGCTTGGCGGAGGTGGGGCGTAACACTGAAGCTTTCTTT
J gene: TRBJ2-3; V gene: TRBV3-1; D gene: -; clone size: many; CDR3 protein: CASSHGEGGGTQYF; CDR3 DNA: TGTGCCAGCAGCCACGGCGAGGGGGGAGGTACGCAGTATTTT
J gene: TRBJ2-7; V gene: TRBV3-1; D gene: TRBD1; clone size: few; CDR3 protein: CASSQDWDRKASHEQYF; CDR3 DNA: TGTGCCAGCAGCCAAGATTGGGACAGGAAGGCTTCCCACGAGCAGTACTTC
J gene: TRBJ2-3; V gene: TRBV12-5; D gene: -; clone size: many; CDR3 protein: CASVKGGGTDTQYF; CDR3 DNA: TGTGCTAGTGTAAAAGGGGGAGGAACAGATACGCAGTATTTT
J gene: TRBJ2-3; V gene: TRBV28; D gene: TRBD1; clone size: few; CDR3 protein: CASSSGTATSDTQYF; CDR3 DNA: TGTGCCAGCAGCTCTGGGACAGCAACTTCAGATACGCAGTATTTT
J gene: TRBJ2-7; V gene: TRBV7-9; D gene: -; clone size: many; CDR3 protein: CASSPAEEWEQYF; CDR3 DNA: TGTGCCAGCAGCCCTGCTGAAGAATGGGAGCAGTACTTC
J gene: TRBJ1-5; V gene: TRBV2; D gene: -; clone size: many; CDR3 protein: CASSKTGNNQPQHF; CDR3 DNA: TGTGCCAGCAGTAAGACTGGAAACAATCAGCCCCAGCATTTT
J gene: TRBJ1-1; V gene: TRBV4-3; D gene: -; clone size: many; CDR3 protein: CASSQDLDTEAFF; CDR3 DNA: TGCGCCAGCAGCCAAGATCTGGACACTGAAGCTTTCTTT
J gene: TRBJ2-1; V gene: TRBV29-1; D gene: TRBD2; clone size: few; CDR3 protein: CSVVREAFNEQFF; CDR3 DNA: TGCAGCGTCGTCCGGGAGGCTTTTAATGAGCAGTTCTTC
J gene: TRBJ2-5; V gene: TRBV11-3; D gene: TRBD1; clone size: many; CDR3 protein: CASSSYRGETQYF; CDR3 DNA: TGTGCCAGCAGCTCCTACAGGGGAGAGACCCAGTACTTC
J gene: TRBJ1-2; V gene: TRBV6-6; D gene: -; clone size: few; CDR3 protein: CASSRGSGSYGYTF; CDR3 DNA: TGTGCCAGCAGCCGGGGATCAGGCTCCTATGGCTACACCTTC
J gene: TRBJ1-2; V gene: TRBV27; D gene: -; clone size: many; CDR3 protein: CASRGAYGYTF; CDR3 DNA: TGTGCCAGCAGGGGGGCCTATGGCTACACCTTC
J gene: TRBJ2-2; V gene: TRBV9; D gene: -; clone size: -; CDR3 protein: CASSVAGSNTGELFF; CDR3 DNA: TGTGCCAGCAGCGTAGCGGGCAGTAACACCGGGGAGCTGTTTTTT
J gene: TRBJ2-4; V gene: TRBV28; D gene: -; clone size: many; CDR3 protein: CASSLSGRGGNIQYF; CDR3 DNA: TGTGCCAGCAGTTTATCGGGACGAGGCGGGAACATTCAGTACTTC
J gene: TRBJ1-1; V gene: TRBV6-5; D gene: -; clone size: -; CDR3 protein: CASSYEQYTEAFF; CDR3 DNA: TGTGCCAGCAGTTACGAACAGTACACTGAAGCTTTCTTT
J gene: TRBJ2-3; V gene: TRBV3-1; D gene: -; clone size: few; CDR3 protein: CASSQGKVGRSTDTQYF; CDR3 DNA: TGTGCCAGCAGCCAAGGGAAAGTTGGCAGGAGCACAGATACGCAGTATTTT
J gene: TRBJ2-3; V gene: TRBV6-1; D gene: TRBD2; clone size: -; CDR3 protein: CASSEGLAWADTQYF; CDR3 DNA: TGTGCCAGCAGTGAGGGACTAGCGTGGGCAGATACGCAGTATTTT
J gene: TRBJ2-7; V gene: TRBV4-3; D gene: -; clone size: -; CDR3 protein: CASSPSAGPYEQYF; CDR3 DNA: TGCGCCAGCAGCCCTTCAGCAGGGCCCTACGAGCAGTACTTC
J gene: TRBJ2-1; V gene: TRBV6-2/TRBV6-3; D gene: TRBD2; clone size: many; CDR3 protein: CASRLAGVYEQFF; CDR3 DNA: TGTGCCAGCAGACTAGCGGGAGTATATGAGCAGTTCTTC
J gene: TRBJ2-7; V gene: TRBV12-3/TRBV12-4; D gene: -; clone size: -; CDR3 protein: CASGRQDFEQYF; CDR3 DNA: TGTGCCAGCGGGCGGCAGGACTTCGAGCAGTACTTC
J gene: TRBJ2-3; V gene: TRBV7-2; D gene: TRBD2; clone size: many; CDR3 protein: CASSAGTSADTQYF; CDR3 DNA: TGTGCCAGCAGCGCAGGGACTAGCGCCGATACGCAGTATTTT
J gene: TRBJ1-1; V gene: TRBV29-1; D gene: -; clone size: many; CDR3 protein: CSVAEGVNTEAFF; CDR3 DNA: TGCAGCGTGGCCGAAGGAGTGAACACTGAAGCTTTCTTT
J gene: TRBJ2-1; V gene: TRBV20-1; D gene: TRBD1; clone size: -; CDR3 protein: CSAVTGGIYNEQFF; CDR3 DNA: TGCAGTGCTGTGACAGGGGGCATCTACAATGAGCAGTTCTTC
J gene: TRBJ2-1; V gene: TRBV2; D gene: TRBD1; clone size: -; CDR3 protein: CASSEGPGQGIRNEQFF; CDR3 DNA: TGTGCCAGCAGTGAAGGCCCCGGACAGGGGATTCGGAATGAGCAGTTCTTC
J gene: TRBJ2-7; V gene: TRBV20-1; D gene: -; clone size: many; CDR3 protein: CSAPATDPPYEQYF; CDR3 DNA: TGCAGTGCCCCTGCGACGGACCCCCCCTACGAGCAGTACTTC
J gene: TRBJ1-1; V gene: TRBV7-9; D gene: -; clone size: -; CDR3 protein: CASSSTRTGNTEAFF; CDR3 DNA: TGTGCCAGCAGCTCCACCCGCACGGGGAACACTGAAGCTTTCTTT
J gene: TRBJ2-2; V gene: TRBV10-1; D gene: -; clone size: many; CDR3 protein: CASSERSASGELFF; CDR3 DNA: TGCGCCAGCAGTGAGAGATCAGCCAGCGGGGAGCTGTTTTTT
J gene: TRBJ2-1; V gene: TRBV27; D gene: -; clone size: few; CDR3 protein: CASSQIDYNEQFF; CDR3 DNA: TGTGCCAGCAGTCAGATCGACTACAATGAGCAGTTCTTC
J gene: TRBJ2-1; V gene: TRBV12-3/TRBV12-4; D gene: -; clone size: few; CDR3 protein: CASGIGGPADEQFF; CDR3 DNA: TGTGCCAGCGGGATAGGCGGGCCGGCGGATGAGCAGTTCTTC
J gene: TRBJ1-6; V gene: TRBV28; D gene: TRBD1; clone size: -; CDR3 protein: CASRAWDRGNSPLHF; CDR3 DNA: TGTGCCAGCAGGGCCTGGGACAGGGGGAATTCACCCCTCCACTTT
J gene: TRBJ2-7; V gene: TRBV20-1; D gene: -; clone size: many; CDR3 protein: CSAGKSYEQYF; CDR3 DNA: TGCAGTGCCGGAAAGTCCTACGAGCAGTACTTC
J gene: TRBJ2-7; V gene: TRBV6-5; D gene: -; clone size: -; CDR3 protein: CASSYSGAGLYEQYF; CDR3 DNA: TGTGCCAGCAGTTACTCAGGAGCGGGTCTCTACGAGCAGTACTTC
J gene: TRBJ2-2; V gene: TRBV7-7; D gene: -; clone size: many; CDR3 protein: CASSLVETGELFF; CDR3 DNA: TGTGCCAGCAGCTTAGTTGAAACCGGGGAGCTGTTTTTT
J gene: TRBJ2-3; V gene: TRBV20-1; D gene: TRBD2; clone size: few; CDR3 protein: CSAPGTSGSTDTQYF; CDR3 DNA: TGCAGTGCTCCCGGGACTAGCGGATCCACAGATACGCAGTATTTT
J gene: TRBJ2-3; V gene: TRBV27; D gene: -; clone size: many; CDR3 protein: CASSLQWTEYPTDTQYF; CDR3 DNA: TGTGCCAGCAGTTTACAATGGACAGAGTACCCCACAGATACGCAGTATTTT
J gene: TRBJ1-6; V gene: TRBV30; D gene: -; clone size: many; CDR3 protein: CAWSDQSPLHF; CDR3 DNA: TGTGCCTGGAGTGACCAATCACCCCTCCACTTT